The 8 T cell receptor beta chains in this list originate from one sample, sequenced in a study of CD8+CD57+ T cells in acquired aplastic anemia (dated by TCRdb to about 2018). The run used an Illumina HiSeq 2000. TCR beta VDJ combination and CDR3 sequence profiling used genomic DNA as the template. The raw public reads went through TCRdb reprocessing: fastp at Q25, MiXCR clone calling, in-frame beta chains kept. Each CDR3 protein appears once, grouped with its most common genes and DNA. For this sample there are about 190,000 distinct CDR3 sequences; approximately 49% appear just once. The top ten clones comprise 15% to 20% of the sample. Sequencing used sorted CD4+, CD8+, or CD8+CD57+ T cells (not recorded which) from PBMCs. The source is a human donor in good health, serving as a control.

V gene TRBV7-2 combines with J gene TRBJ1-1, with 7 bases fitting TRBD1. The V gene end was trimmed by 0 bases and the J gene end by 1 base; junction bases not matched to a gene: 2. There are 15 residues in the CDR3. The germline CDR1 and CDR2 sequences are SGHTA and FQGNSA. CDR3 DNA: TGTGCCAGCAGCTTAGCAACAGGGGCGAACACTGAAGCTTTCTTT. It specifies CASSLATGANTEAFF.

The V gene is TRBV7-2, the J gene TRBJ2-7; 13 bases are a match to TRBD2. The CDR3 is made up of 14 amino acids. Germline CDR1 is SGHTA and CDR2 is FQGNSA. The J segment lost 6 bases and the V segment lost 5 bases, leaving 4 bases of the junction unmatched. The CDR3 protein is CASSTSGGDGEQYF. CDR3 DNA sequence: TGTGCCAGCAGCACTAGCGGGGGGGACGGCGAGCAGTACTTC.

Of note for this clonotype: A read error may account for a junction end that differs from germline. This sequence joins TRBV9 and TRBJ2-5, with 7 bases lining up with TRBD2. This CDR3 region has 15 residues. Germline CDR1 SGDLS, CDR2 YYNGEE. The chain's CDR3 is CASSDPKAGRETQYF. The CDR3 nucleotides are TGCGCCAGCAGTGATCCCAAAGCGGGACGGGAGACCCAGTACTTC.

The chain has TRBV5-4 and TRBJ1-6; tentatively, D is TRBD1 (6 bases). CDR1 SGHNT and CDR2 YYREEE come from the germline V gene (reference sequence). The CDR3 consists of 13 residues. Trimming took off 0 bases at V and 8 bases at J, with 6 bases between the two ends. The CDR3 DNA is TGTGCCAGCAGCTTGGCAGGGGATTCACCCCTCCACTTT. Protein sequence: CASSLAGDSPLHF.

This clonotype was counted at least ten times. V gene TRBV5-1 combines with J gene TRBJ1-1; D may be TRBD1 (5 bases). With 4 bases removed from V and 5 bases from J, the gap between germline ends came to 18 bases. Germline loops: CDR1 SGHRS, CDR2 YFSETQ. The CDR3 runs 15 residues. In DNA form, the CDR3 reads TGCGCCAGCAGCCGTAACCGGGACGAGGGGACTGAAGCTTTCTTT. Translating gives CASSRNRDEGTEAFF.

The V call is TRBV7-9, the J call TRBJ2-7; 11 bases are a match to TRBD2. Looked up from germline, CDR1 is SEHNR and CDR2 is FQNEAQ (reference sequence). The CDR3 loop spans 16 amino acids. The J segment lost 2 bases and the V segment lost 1 base, leaving 4 bases of the junction unmatched. The CDR3 spells CASSLVGTSGTYEQYV. The CDR3 region has the DNA TGTGCCAGCAGCTTAGTAGGGACTAGCGGTACCTACGAGCAGTACGTC.

In its sample, this clonotype was seen a few times. The chain carries TRBV6-1 and TRBJ2-7, with a tentative D call TRBD1 (6 bases). CDR1 and CDR2 (germline): MNHNS, SASEGT. This CDR3 region has 19 residues. V was trimmed by 0 bases and J by 2 bases, leaving 23 bases between them. Here the CDR3 DNA reads TGTGCCAGCAGTGAAGCGAGGGCCTTTAAGACGGACAGAGCCTACGAGCAGTACTTC. As protein: CASSEARAFKTDRAYEQYF.

This clonotype showed up just a few times. The chain joins TRBV10-2 to TRBJ1-2, with 9 bases fitting TRBD1. V lost 7 bases to trimming and J lost 7 bases; unmatched junction nucleotides: 7. This CDR3 spans 13 amino acids. The germline V gene encodes CDR1 WSHSY and CDR2 SAAADI. CDR3 region: CASNAGTGSGYTF. The CDR3 DNA is TGCGCCAGCAACGCCGGGACAGGGAGTGGCTACACCTTC.